This T cell receptor (beta chain) was recorded in a study of blood T cell repertoires in COVID-19. Study information: Specimens from acute and convalescent COVID-19 originated in the United States, Italy and Spain. Sources were T cells, B-cell-depleted T cells, or PBMCs; the material itself was cDNA or gDNA.

After removal of 4 bases from V and 7 bases from J, the junction contained 14 bases not matched to a gene. Germline-derived CDR1 and CDR2 are KGHSY and FQNENV. CDR3 length: 16 residues. Original handling: Reference gene primer amplification in the assay estimated nucleated cell counts. Produced via immunoSEQ multiplex PCR; TCRdb's table is partial and in-frame only. D and trimming come from the DNA, and the V and J calls and clone size come from that table. The top ten hold approximately 0.63% of the sample, which has 150,000 to 180,000 clones, about 85% seen once. Followed longitudinally, the Seattle patients had been enrolled during active infection.

The sample comprised peripheral blood. This TCR derives from a man aged 60 to 69 with COVID-19, enrolled during active disease. This chain uses TRBV16 with TRBJ1-2, with 8 bases aligning to TRBD1. The CDR3 sequence is CASSPAPGQAIAGYTF. CDR3 sequence (DNA): TGTGCCAGCAGCCCTGCGCCGGGACAGGCTATTGCTGGCTACACCTTC.